Shown below are 32 T cell receptor beta chains from a single sample sequenced in a study of T-cell memory formation after mild COVID-19. Each CDR3 protein is one row after TCRdb ran MiXCR on the 5' RACE reads. Of 540,000 or so distinct CDR3 sequences listed, over 20% are singletons. Sequencing input: PBMCs or a T cell subset sorted from them (not recorded which). The receptors here all came from an adult woman who had mild COVID-19 (a few samples of this study predate the infection). Cell type and time point are not known.

The CDR3 reads CASSSGAGDNSPLHF. The CDR3 nucleotides are TGTGCCAGCAGCTCGGGAGCCGGGGATAATTCACCCCTCCACTTT. The chain carries TRBV7-2 and TRBJ1-6; unclear D gene. This CDR3 has 15 amino acids. Trimming left V 4 bases short and J 5 bases short, with 12 bases between. CDR1 and CDR2 from the germline V gene are SGHTA and FQGNSA.

The chain employs TRBV7-2 and TRBJ2-5; weak D call: TRBD2 (5 bases). This CDR3 is built from 15 residues. Trimming took off 5 bases at V and 5 bases at J, with 18 bases between the two ends. Germline values: CDR1 SGHTA, CDR2 FQGNSA. For the CDR3, the DNA is TGTGCCAGCAGCAGCCGGTCTGGAGGATTCGAGACCCAGTACTTC. Encoded protein: CASSSRSGGFETQYF.

V usage is TRBV6-2 or TRBV6-3 and J usage is TRBJ1-1, with D possibly being TRBD1 (6 bases). This CDR3 contains 14 residues. V was shortened by 6 bases and J by 1 base, with 12 bases between the two germline ends. Germline V lookup: CDR1 MNHEY, CDR2 SVGEGT. The CDR3 is CASRPMDRNTEAFF. DNA of the CDR3: TGTGCCAGCAGACCCATGGACAGGAACACTGAAGCTTTCTTT.

This clonotype was counted only a few times. This chain links TRBV6-2 or TRBV6-3 with TRBJ2-7; D is unclear. The germline V gene encodes CDR1 MNHEY and CDR2 SVGEGT. V was trimmed by 2 bases and J by 0 bases, leaving 11 bases between them. The length of the CDR3 is 15 residues. The CDR3 loop reads CASSYTGIFSYEQYF. CDR3 nucleotide sequence: TGTGCCAGCAGTTACACTGGGATCTTCTCCTACGAGCAGTACTTC.

In this sample, this clonotype turned up a few times. The J gene is TRBJ2-5, the V gene TRBV7-9; 10 positions match TRBD1. J lost 3 bases, V lost 5 bases, and 9 bases had no gene match. Germline CDR1 SEHNR, CDR2 FQNEAQ (reference sequence). This CDR3 comprises 16 residues. For the CDR3, the DNA is TGTGCCAGCAGCGCGTCCCGGGACAGGGGAAAAGAGACCCAGTACTTC. Encoded protein: CASSASRDRGKETQYF.

This clonotype appeared a few times. The chain is built from TRBV29-1 and TRBJ2-1; 14 bases agree with TRBD2. There are 16 residues in the CDR3. The J segment lost 9 bases and the V segment lost 7 bases, leaving 14 bases of the junction unmatched. Germline lookup yields CDR1 SQVTM and CDR2 ANQGSEA. Here the CDR3 reads CSAGQGTSGSYSEQFF. CDR3 DNA sequence: TGCAGCGCGGGACAGGGGACTAGCGGGAGTTATAGTGAGCAGTTCTTC.

The table lists this clonotype with a few counts. The chain uses TRBV9 and TRBJ2-5, with a tentative D call TRBD2 (5 bases). Germline loops: CDR1 SGDLS, CDR2 YYNGEE. The CDR3 length is 13 residues. V was clipped by 4 bases and J by 7 bases, with 14 bases between them. CDR3: CASSPGSAGTQYF. CDR3 nucleotides: TGTGCCAGCAGCCCCGGGTCTGCGGGGACCCAGTACTTC.

The CDR3 spells CASSLWTAGGEQFF. Written as DNA, the CDR3 is TGCGCCAGCAGCTTGTGGACCGCGGGGGGTGAGCAGTTCTTC. The V gene is TRBV5-1, the J gene TRBJ2-1; 8 bases are shared with TRBD2. The ends lost 1 base at V and 9 bases at J; junction bases unmatched: 6. The CDR3 totals 14 residues. Germline CDR1 reads SGHRS; CDR2 reads YFSETQ.

The chain combines TRBV11-3 with TRBJ2-1; 16 bases line up with TRBD2. The junction had 11 bases not matched to a gene; V was cut back by 4 bases and J by 2 bases. The CDR3 runs to 20 residues. Germline values: CDR1 SGHNT, CDR2 YENEEA. The CDR3 coding sequence is TGTGCCAGCAGCTCCTTACCTTGGGGACTAGCGGGAGGGCCCTACAATGAGCAGTTCTTC. Encoded protein: CASSSLPWGLAGGPYNEQFF.

The J gene is TRBJ2-3, the V gene TRBV5-1; TRBD2 agrees at 10 bases. The CDR3 is made up of 16 amino acids. J lost 0 bases, V lost 4 bases, and 5 bases had no gene match. The germline gives CDR1 SGHRS, CDR2 YFSETQ. CDR3 sequence: CASSLSSGSSTDTQYF. The CDR3 DNA sequence: TGCGCCAGCAGCCTATCTAGCGGGAGCAGCACAGATACGCAGTATTTT.

This clonotype was seen a few times. This sequence joins TRBV23-1 and TRBJ2-4; perhaps TRBD2 as D (7 bases). TRBV23-1 is an open reading frame whose function is uncertain. V shed 2 bases and J shed 4 bases, with 18 bases lying between them. The CDR3 has 17 residues. CDR3 in amino acids: CASSQPGGETGKNIQYF. DNA of the CDR3: TGCGCCAGCAGTCAACCGGGGGGAGAGACAGGAAAAAACATTCAGTACTTC.

The V gene is TRBV4-3, the J gene TRBJ1-2; TRBD1 aligns across 7 bases. Looked up from germline, CDR1 is LGHNA and CDR2 is YSLEER. CDR3 length equals 16 residues. Trimming removed 0 bases from V and 7 bases from J; junction bases left unmatched: 11. The CDR3 reads CASSQDQRRGAGGYTF. The CDR3 DNA reads as TGCGCCAGCAGCCAAGACCAACGCAGGGGGGCGGGTGGCTACACCTTC.

In this sample, this clonotype turned up many times. This sequence joins TRBV12-3 or TRBV12-4 and TRBJ2-5; 7 bases are a match to TRBD1. The V segment lost 6 bases and the J segment 1 base; nucleotides outside the gene matches: 8. The CDR3 is 15 amino acids. The CDR3 spells CASSRQGEFQETQYF. As DNA, the CDR3 is TGTGCCAGCAGCCGCCAGGGGGAGTTCCAAGAGACCCAGTACTTC.

This clonotype was seen only a few times. This rearrangement joins TRBV29-1 to TRBJ2-5, with 9 bases that match TRBD1. This CDR3 has 13 residues. The J segment lost 4 bases and the V segment lost 1 base, leaving 1 base of the junction unmatched. The V gene's germline CDR1 is SQVTM and CDR2 ANQGSEA. CDR3 region: CSVEGGQGETQYF. In DNA form, the CDR3 reads TGCAGCGTTGAAGGGGGACAGGGAGAGACCCAGTACTTC.

In its sample, this clonotype was seen many times. This chain links TRBV12-3 or TRBV12-4 with TRBJ1-1; no firm D call. This CDR3 has 13 amino acids. V shed 5 bases and J shed 1 base, with 8 bases lying between them. The CDR3 DNA reads TGTGCCAGCAGTCGGGCCCAGAACACTGAAGCTTTCTTT. Protein product: CASSRAQNTEAFF.

V usage is TRBV9 and J usage is TRBJ1-1; no reliable D call. V was shortened by 4 bases and J by 0 bases, with 13 bases between the two germline ends. The CDR3 has 15 residues. Germline V gene data show CDR1 as SGDLS and CDR2 as YYNGEE. CDR3 protein: CASSPDGRMNTEAFF. Here the CDR3 DNA reads TGTGCCAGCAGCCCCGACGGTAGAATGAACACTGAAGCTTTCTTT.

This clonotype has more than one count but fewer than ten. The CDR3 is CSATPGQGDGNTIYF. In DNA, the CDR3 is TGCAGTGCTACCCCGGGACAGGGGGATGGAAACACCATATATTTT. The chain combines TRBV20-1 with TRBJ1-3; 11 bases map to TRBD1. With V trimmed by 4 bases and J by 3 bases, 5 bases remained unmatched. This CDR3 spans 15 amino acids. Germline lookup yields CDR1 DFQATT and CDR2 SNEGSKA (reference sequence).

The chain joins TRBV5-1 to TRBJ2-7, with 13 bases lining up with TRBD2. With V trimmed by 5 bases and J by 3 bases, 5 bases remained unmatched. The germline V gene has CDR1 SGHRS and CDR2 YFSETQ. The length of the CDR3 is 15 residues. CDR3 nucleotide sequence: TGCGCCAGCAGACGGACTAGCGGGGGCCTCTACGAGCAGTACTTC. As protein: CASRRTSGGLYEQYF.

This clonotype has only one observation. V usage is TRBV3-1 and J usage is TRBJ2-7; D is possibly TRBD1 (5 bases). The CDR3 is made up of 15 amino acids. Germline CDR1 is LGHDT and CDR2 is YNNKEL (reference sequence). Trimming left V 4 bases short and J 6 bases short, with 19 bases between. DNA of the CDR3: TGTGCCAGCAGCCCTGGACACCTCCGGGTTGGCGAGCAGTACTTC. This codes for CASSPGHLRVGEQYF.

This chain joins TRBV3-1 and TRBJ1-1, with 8 nucleotides matching TRBD1. This CDR3 contains 16 residues. V trimming: 0 bases; J trimming: 1 base; junction bases outside the gene matches: 4. From germline, CDR1 is LGHDT and CDR2 YNNKEL (reference sequence). CDR3 bases: TGTGCCAGCAGCCAAGATGGCGGGACAGGGAACACTGAAGCTTTCTTT. As protein: CASSQDGGTGNTEAFF.

This clonotype was seen a handful of times. The rearrangement joins TRBV9 to TRBJ2-5; 10 bases line up with TRBD2. With 0 bases clipped from V and 6 bases from J, the junction kept 2 bases outside the gene matches. Germline CDR1 is SGDLS and CDR2 is YYNGEE. The CDR3 sequence is 14 residues long. This CDR3 is CASSVASGSQTQYF. DNA for the CDR3: TGTGCCAGCAGCGTAGCTAGCGGGAGCCAGACCCAGTACTTC.

The chain carries TRBV7-2 and TRBJ1-1; D is perhaps TRBD1 (5 bases). Germline V gives CDR1 SGHTA, CDR2 FQGNSA. Trimming took off 5 bases at V and 7 bases at J, with 17 bases between the two ends. The CDR3 is made up of 14 amino acids. The CDR3, as DNA: TGTGCCAGCAGCCCCACCCCGGGGGGGGGTGAAGCTTTCTTT. It translates to CASSPTPGGGEAFF.

This clonotype was seen a handful of times. The chain joins TRBV5-1 to TRBJ2-3, with D unresolved. The V gene lost 0 bases and the J gene lost 5 bases, with 7 bases spanning the gap. CDR1 SGHRS and CDR2 YFSETQ come from the germline V gene. The CDR3 sequence is 13 residues long. The CDR3 sequence: CASSLEVIDTQYF. The CDR3 DNA follows: TGCGCCAGCAGCTTGGAGGTGATAGATACGCAGTATTTT.

The rearrangement links TRBV12-3 or TRBV12-4 to TRBJ1-1, with D uncertain. V lost 5 bases and J 4 bases, leaving 5 bases between the germline ends. This CDR3 region has 11 residues. The chain's CDR3 is CASSPATEAFF. The CDR3 bases are TGTGCCAGCAGTCCCGCCACTGAAGCTTTCTTT.

The V and J genes are TRBV29-1 and TRBJ2-7; 10 bases fit TRBD1. The CDR3 loop spans 13 amino acids. Unmatched junction bases numbered 4, after V lost 4 bases and J lost 4 bases. Germline V CDR1 and CDR2: SQVTM, ANQGSEA. The CDR3 region has the DNA TGCAGCGTTGTGCGGGACAGGGGATACGAGCAGTACTTC. Its protein product is CSVVRDRGYEQYF.

The CDR3 reads CAISDRVTNYGYTF. The DNA for the CDR3 is TGTGCCATCAGTGATAGGGTGACTAACTATGGCTACACCTTC. The chain joins TRBV10-3 to TRBJ1-2; D is unresolved. CDR1 is ENHRY and CDR2 is SYGVKD in the germline V gene. The germline V and J ends were trimmed by 3 bases and 0 bases, with 8 bases remaining between them. The CDR3 covers 14 residues.

This clonotype has only a few counts. The gene calls are TRBV5-6 and TRBJ2-3, with TRBD2 matching over 12 bases. V was pared by 1 base and J by 5 bases, with 11 bases of the junction left unmatched. The germline V gene has CDR1 SGHDT and CDR2 YYEEEE. The CDR3 runs to 18 residues. CDR3 loop: CASSLPPASGGVLDTQYF. Here the CDR3 DNA reads TGTGCCAGCAGCTTGCCCCCCGCTAGCGGGGGGGTTCTAGATACGCAGTATTTT.

Only a few counts were recorded for this clonotype. The chain joins TRBV9 to TRBJ1-6, with D possibly being TRBD1 (5 bases). Germline V gene data show CDR1 as SGDLS and CDR2 as YYNGEE. The CDR3 has 15 amino acids. V shed 1 base and J shed 7 bases, with 12 bases lying between them. The CDR3 DNA reads as TGTGCCAGCAGCGTATCGTCCCCAGGGAATTCACCCCTCCACTTT. Translated, it gives CASSVSSPGNSPLHF.

This clonotype was seen more than once but under ten times. This chain connects TRBV11-2 to TRBJ1-1; D is ambiguous. Trimming stripped 3 bases from V and 3 bases from J, with 8 bases between. The CDR3 extends over 13 amino acids. In germline, CDR1 is SGHAT, CDR2 FQNNGV. The CDR3 protein is CASSFEAYTEAFF. CDR3 sequence (DNA): TGTGCCAGCAGCTTTGAGGCCTACACTGAAGCTTTCTTT.

The gene calls are TRBV7-9 and TRBJ1-3, with TRBD1 as a possible D gene (5 bases). Trimming took 1 base from V and 1 from J, leaving 11 bases between them. Per the germline V gene, CDR1 is SEHNR and CDR2 is FQNEAQ (reference sequence). This CDR3 is built from 16 residues. The CDR3 spells CASSLDGALSGNTIYF. The CDR3 coding sequence is TGTGCCAGCAGCTTAGATGGGGCGCTATCTGGAAACACCATATATTTT. The full variable domain, its missing parts supplied by reference TRBV7-9 and TRBJ1-3, is DTGVSQNPRHKITKRGQNVTFRCDPISEHNRLYWYRQTLGQGPEFLTYFQNEAQLEKSRLLSDRFSAERPKGSFSTLEIQRTEQGDSAMYLCASSLDGALSGNTIYFGEGSWLTVV.

This clonotype was observed at least ten times. The V and J genes are TRBV12-3 or TRBV12-4 and TRBJ2-7, with D perhaps TRBD1 (5 bases). The CDR3 is made up of 13 amino acids. The ends were cut back, 4 bases at V and 0 bases at J, with 7 bases in the middle. In DNA form, the CDR3 reads TGTGCCAGCAGTTCCAGGGTCTCCTACGAGCAGTACTTC. This sequence encodes CASSSRVSYEQYF.

The chain joins TRBV7-2 to TRBJ2-1; D may be TRBD1 or TRBD2 (6 bases each). Germline CDR1 is SGHTA and CDR2 is FQGNSA. This CDR3 is 13 amino acids long. V lost 3 bases, J lost 9 bases, and 12 bases lay in between. CDR3 amino acids: CASSFYEGGEQFF. Written as DNA, the CDR3 is TGTGCCAGCAGCTTCTATGAGGGGGGTGAGCAGTTCTTC. The complete variable domain, with remaining parts taken from reference TRBV7-2 and TRBJ2-1, reads GAGVSQSPSNKVTEKGKDVELRCDPISGHTALYWYRQSLGQGLEFLIYFQGNSAPDKSGLPSDRFSAERTGGSVSTLTIQRTQQEDSAVYLCASSFYEGGEQFFGPGTRLTVL.